The rows below give T cell receptor beta chains drawn from one sample of a study of T cell changes during pregnancy in multiple sclerosis. Assay: immunoSEQ multiplex PCR; the TCRdb copy retains only in-frame clones and omits some. The sample gives tens of thousands of clones, around 90% of which show up once; approximately 2.9% is in the top ten. The sample here was CD8+ T cells from peripheral blood mononuclear cells, taken in the second trimester of pregnancy. The receptors here all came from a female donor with multiple sclerosis, enrolled in a pregnancy study. Both conserved end residues are trimmed from each CDR3. Clone size is shown for a subset of rows, as once, few, many or a class of expanded clone.

v_call | clone_size | cdr3_length | cdr3_aa
TRBV2 | . | 12 | ASSASGGDTEAF
TRBV5-1 | . | 12 | ASSERQGDYEQY
TRBV4-3 | . | 14 | ASSQEVEGLAYEQY
TRBV7-9 | . | 10 | ASSLLDYGYT
TRBV9 | medium-sized | 12 | ASSSGINTDTQY
TRBV5-1 | . | 11 | ASSLAENTEAF
TRBV27 | . | 11 | ASSLTGGLEAF
TRBV19 | . | 11 | ASAAATNEKLF
TRBV6-4 | . | 15 | ASSDRTSGGSQETQY
TRBV7-9 | . | 13 | ASSPSGTSGHTQY
TRBV21-1 | . | 13 | ASTPGTSLPDTQY
TRBV9 | . | 12 | ASSVGDGTYEQY
TRBV9 | . | 14 | ASSPRTGDRSYEQY
TRBV9 | . | 13 | ASSVKAGWGNEQF
TRBV11-2 | . | 16 | ASSLRGGPSSYNSPLH
TRBV7-8 | . | 11 | ASSWSSYNEQF
TRBV27 | . | 13 | ASSSTSGGGETQY
TRBV2 | . | 11 | ASSTTEPYGYT
TRBV6-4 | . | 13 | ASSDSSGTTDTQY
TRBV7-6 | . | 10 | ASSSLPNEQF
TRBV9 | . | 14 | ASSVGLAGGRDEQF
TRBV2 | . | 13 | ASSVQGIGNQPQH
TRBV7-9 | . | 10 | ASRSGDYEQY
TRBV6-1 | . | 13 | ASSEGPQGTYEQY
TRBV5-6 | . | 11 | ASSFGSDNEQF
TRBV15 | . | 12 | DTSRDPRLQPQH
TRBV7-9 | . | 13 | ASSPRTAKTYEQY
TRBV7-2 | . | 12 | ASSFTGDGQPQH
TRBV19 | . | 12 | ASSVQGSKNIQY
TRBV14 | . | 14 | ASSRNPGGGLHEQF
TRBV11-2 | . | 14 | ASSPRTGAMSEKLF
TRBV27 | . | 12 | ASSLSGPEYEQY
TRBV20-1 | . | 8 | SASSGLYT
TRBV4-3 | . | 14 | ASSSVSGGTQYEQY
TRBV7-9 | . | 13 | ASSLEWDRPYEQY
TRBV2 | . | 9 | ASSGSSTGY
TRBV2 | . | 11 | ASRRVDKNIQY
TRBV5-4 | . | 15 | ASSALLAGVDQETQY